The 24 T cell receptor beta chains below come from one sample, sequenced in a study of beta chain features in type 1 diabetes. cDNA synthesis used the whole RNA isolate, giving expressed TCRB sequences. Clones were sequenced by immunoSEQ multiplex PCR, and TCRdb holds only the in-frame ones, with some missing. The table records 600,000 to 650,000 clones, 15% of them present only once. Sequences were obtained from naive CD4+ T cells from blood. Source of these receptors: a man in his late teens or twenties in good health.

The V call is TRBV5-1, the J call TRBJ2-1, with 12 nucleotides matching TRBD1. The germline gives CDR1 SGHRS, CDR2 YFSETQ. The CDR3 is 16 residues long. The trim removed 5 bases at V and 7 bases at J, leaving 10 bases unmatched. Here the CDR3 reads CASSPPGQGARNEQFF. CDR3 in DNA: TGCGCCAGCAGTCCTCCGGGACAGGGGGCGAGAAATGAGCAGTTCTTC.

V usage is TRBV4-2 and J usage is TRBJ1-2; 7 positions match TRBD1. The CDR3 has 14 amino acids. The germline CDR1 and CDR2 sequences are LGHNA and YNFKEQ. After removal of 4 bases from V and 3 bases from J, the junction contained 5 bases not matched to a gene. The CDR3 nucleotides read TGTGCCAGCAGCCGCTCCGGGACAGACTATGGCTACACCTTC. Its protein is CASSRSGTDYGYTF.

This clone has a handful of counts. The chain has TRBV4-3 and TRBJ1-5; a possible D gene is TRBD1 (5 bases). The germline CDR1 and CDR2 sequences are LGHNA and YSLEER. V lost 1 base and J 4 bases, leaving 14 bases between the germline ends. CDR3 length equals 16 residues. CDR3 region: CASSQGRGTQNQPQHF. As DNA, the CDR3 is TGCGCCAGCAGCCAAGGACGGGGGACCCAAAATCAGCCCCAGCATTTT.

Written as DNA, the CDR3 is TGTGCCAGCAGCTTAGCGAATCCAGGCTCCTACGAGCAGTACTTC. It yields the protein CASSLANPGSYEQYF. The V gene is TRBV7-2, the J gene TRBJ2-7; D gene uncertain. Germline assignment: CDR1 SGHTA and CDR2 FQGNSA. The V end lost 0 bases, the J end lost 0 bases, and 9 bases lay between the germline ends. The CDR3 length is 15 residues.

This clone appeared a few times. The genes are TRBV18 and TRBJ1-1; TRBD1 aligns across 12 bases. This CDR3 is built from 16 residues. Germline V gives CDR1 KGHSH, CDR2 LQKENI. V shed 8 bases and J 4 bases; nucleotides not matched to a gene: 11. In DNA, the CDR3 is TGTGCCAGCGCGGGACAGGGGGCGATTTCAGGCACTGAAGCTTTCTTT. This translates into CASAGQGAISGTEAFF.

This clone was counted between two and nine times. This chain links TRBV28 with TRBJ2-1; 9 bases are shared with TRBD2. This CDR3 has 16 residues. In germline, CDR1 is MDHEN, CDR2 SYDVKM. V lost 11 bases, J lost 4 bases, and 15 bases stayed unmatched. CDR3 sequence: CAGKRAGGIGYNEQFF. CDR3 coding DNA: TGTGCCGGGAAAAGAGCGGGAGGTATTGGATACAATGAGCAGTTCTTC.

This clone was observed a handful of times. This chain joins TRBV15 and TRBJ2-5, with unresolved D. Germline V gives CDR1 LNHNV, CDR2 YYDKDF (reference sequence). CDR3 length: 16 residues. Trimming took off 0 bases at V and 0 bases at J, with 11 bases between the two ends. The CDR3 sequence: CATSRDRARNQETQYF. CDR3 DNA sequence: TGTGCCACCAGCAGAGATCGGGCACGGAACCAAGAGACCCAGTACTTC.

This chain links TRBV18 with TRBJ1-2; possibly TRBD1 for D (5 bases). The V and J ends lost 2 bases and 6 bases respectively, with 7 bases between them. The CDR3 has 12 amino acids. Germline V lookup: CDR1 KGHSH, CDR2 LQKENI. CDR3 protein: CASSPSRDGYTF. The CDR3 DNA sequence: TGTGCCAGCTCACCATCCAGGGATGGCTACACCTTC.

V usage is TRBV29-1 and J usage is TRBJ1-2; a possible D gene is TRBD1 (6 bases). The CDR3 sequence is 11 residues long. From germline, CDR1 is SQVTM and CDR2 ANQGSEA. Trimming pared 7 bases from V and 8 bases from J, leaving 14 bases between. The CDR3 nucleotides are TGCAGCGCCGACAGGAGTCGCGGCTACACCTTC. This translates into CSADRSRGYTF.

This clone has only a few counts. V gene TRBV19 combines with J gene TRBJ1-2, with 9 bases matching TRBD1. Germline-derived CDR1 and CDR2 are LNHDA and SQIVND (reference sequence). After removal of 9 bases from V and 3 bases from J, the junction contained 2 bases not matched to a gene. This CDR3 is built from 12 residues. The CDR3 is CASWDRDYGYTF. Written as DNA, the CDR3 is TGTGCCAGCTGGGACAGGGACTATGGCTACACCTTC.

This chain links TRBV10-3 with TRBJ1-2; 12 positions match TRBD1. With 4 bases clipped from V and 8 bases from J, the junction kept 11 bases outside the gene matches. Per germline, CDR1 ENHRY and CDR2 SYGVKD. This CDR3 region has 16 residues. The CDR3 is CAISVKGGTGGAGYTF. CDR3 nucleotides: TGTGCCATCAGTGTCAAAGGTGGGACAGGGGGCGCGGGCTACACCTTC.

This clone was counted only a few times. As DNA, the CDR3 is TGTGCCACAAAGCGGGCGGGGCGCTATGGCTACACCTTC. It codes for CATKRAGRYGYTF. The chain carries TRBV14 and TRBJ1-2; D is possibly TRBD1 (5 bases). The CDR3 extends over 13 amino acids. The germline V and J ends were trimmed by 10 bases and 4 bases, with 16 bases remaining between them. CDR1 and CDR2 (germline): SGHDN, FVKESK.

The rearrangement links TRBV5-4 to TRBJ2-4; perhaps D is TRBD1 or TRBD2 (5 bases each). The CDR3 runs 15 residues. V was trimmed by 5 bases and J by 1 base, leaving 13 bases between them. CDR1 SGHNT and CDR2 YYREEE come from the germline V gene (reference sequence). This CDR3 reads CASRRVGDAKNIQYF. CDR3 DNA: TGTGCCAGCAGGAGGGTAGGGGATGCCAAAAACATTCAGTACTTC.

Comment on this clone: Other DNA sequences in the sample encode the same CDR3. V and J are TRBV21-1 and TRBJ2-7. TRBV21-1 is termed a pseudogene. The CDR3 totals 12 residues. CDR3 nucleotides: TGTGCCAGCAGCAAAGCAGGGTACGAGCAGTACTTC. This encodes CASSKAGYEQYF.

This clone was seen only a few times. The V and J genes are TRBV6-5 and TRBJ1-1, with 10 bases aligning to TRBD1. This CDR3 comprises 15 residues. Looked up from germline, CDR1 is MNHEY and CDR2 is SVGAGI. The V segment lost 6 bases and the J segment 4 bases; nucleotides outside the gene matches: 8. The CDR3 DNA sequence: TGTGCCAGCAGCCCGACAGGGGGCGGCGGCACTGAAGCTTTCTTT. Translating it yields CASSPTGGGGTEAFF.

CDR3 protein: CASSPGGRYEQYF. As DNA, the CDR3 is TGTGCCAGTTCCCCAGGGGGCCGGTACGAGCAGTACTTC. The V call is TRBV2, the J call TRBJ2-7; 8 bases map to TRBD1. Germline V gives CDR1 SNHLY, CDR2 FYNNEI. The CDR3 consists of 13 residues. The V segment lost 9 bases and the J segment 4 bases; nucleotides outside the gene matches: 8.

This clone came up a few times. The chain uses TRBV7-2 and TRBJ1-5; TRBD1 matches 10 bases. The CDR3 spans 17 residues. Trimming removed 5 bases from V and 0 bases from J; junction bases left unmatched: 7. Germline values: CDR1 SGHTA, CDR2 FQGNSA. In DNA, the CDR3 is TGTGCCAGCAGCCCGGACAGGGGGATCGCTAGCAATCAGCCCCAGCATTTT. Amino acids: CASSPDRGIASNQPQHF.

The sample holds many counts of this clone. The chain uses TRBV10-3 and TRBJ2-7, with TRBD2 identical over 11 bases. The CDR3 has 14 residues. Germline CDR1 is ENHRY and CDR2 is SYGVKD. V dropped 4 bases and J dropped 5; count of bases not matched to a gene: 4. As DNA, the CDR3 is TGTGCCATCAGTGTACTAGCGGGAGACCACGAGCAGTACTTC. Encoded protein: CAISVLAGDHEQYF.

This clone appeared a few times. The J gene is TRBJ1-3, the V gene TRBV25-1; D ambiguous. The CDR3 has 12 amino acids. V was pared by 5 bases and J by 13 bases, with 15 bases between. CDR1 is MGHDK and CDR2 is SYGVNS in the germline V gene. The CDR3 DNA reads as TGTGCCAGCAGTACGGACGGTCCTATAATATATTTT. It translates to CASSTDGPIIYF.

The rearrangement joins TRBV29-1 to TRBJ2-2; weak D call: TRBD2 (8 bases). The CDR3 covers 15 residues. Germline V gene sequence: CDR1 SQVTM, CDR2 ANQGSEA. The V end was cut by 5 bases, the J end by 2 bases, with 15 bases between. Written as DNA, the CDR3 is TGCAGCGTTCGGGAGGGACAGATAAACACCGGGGAGCTGTTTTTT. It specifies CSVREGQINTGELFF.

This clone was picked up a small number of times. The chain combines TRBV6-1 with TRBJ1-6; D is possibly TRBD1 (6 bases). V was cut by 4 bases and J by 1 base, with 11 bases left in between. This CDR3 region has 16 residues. Germline V gene sequence: CDR1 MNHNS, CDR2 SASEGT. The DNA of the CDR3 is TGTGCCAGCAGTGGAGGGGGGTGGTCCTATAATTCACCCCTCCACTTT. It encodes CASSGGGWSYNSPLHF.

The CDR3 spells CASDRGRTDTQYF. In DNA form, the CDR3 reads TGTGCCTCAGACAGGGGGAGAACAGATACGCAGTATTTT. The chain has TRBV6-5 and TRBJ2-3; 9 bases line up with TRBD1. The CDR3 is made up of 13 amino acids. In germline, CDR1 is MNHEY, CDR2 SVGAGI. V trimming: 11 bases; J trimming: 3 bases; junction bases outside the gene matches: 6.

The J gene is TRBJ1-5, the V gene TRBV7-9, with D unclear. The CDR3 covers 13 residues. Trimming cost V 5 bases and J 6 bases, with 11 bases left between them. Germline V gene sequence: CDR1 SEHNR, CDR2 FQNEAQ (reference sequence). CDR3 coding DNA: TGTGCCAGCAGCCTCGCTTTCGGTCAGCCCCAGCATTTT. Translated, it gives CASSLAFGQPQHF.

The chain employs TRBV5-5 and TRBJ2-1; 8 bases are shared with TRBD1. CDR3 size: 11 residues. Germline CDR1 and CDR2: SGHKS and YYEKEE (reference sequence). With V trimmed by 4 bases and J by 13 bases, 4 bases remained unmatched. The CDR3 DNA reads TGTGCCAGCAGCAAGGACAGGGTTCAGTTCTTC. This gives the protein CASSKDRVQFF.